The 17 T cell receptor beta chains reported below all come from one sample, sequenced in a study of cytomegalovirus exposure and HLA in healthy donors. 60 Vbeta and 13 Jbeta primers were used in PCR. TCRdb's table, derived via immunoSEQ multiplex PCR, lists solely in-frame clones and lacks some. The sample has tens of thousands of clones; 6.5% to 8% are singletons. The source material was PBMCs. The receptor set was obtained from a middle-aged man in good health and CMV-seronegative.

This clone appeared a few times. This sequence joins TRBV19 and TRBJ1-1; no clear D. The CDR3 loop spans 15 amino acids. The V and J ends lost 7 bases and 2 bases respectively, with 17 bases between them. CDR1 and CDR2 (germline): LNHDA, SQIVND (reference sequence). The CDR3 protein is CASNNERRANTEAFF. The CDR3 bases are TGTGCCAGTAACAACGAAAGGCGGGCCAACACTGAAGCTTTCTTT.

V usage is TRBV28 and J usage is TRBJ1-2; 7 bases align to TRBD1. Germline values: CDR1 MDHEN, CDR2 SYDVKM. V gave up 8 bases and J gave up 2 bases; unmatched junction bases: 11. This CDR3 comprises 15 residues. In DNA form, the CDR3 reads TGTGCCAGCCGGTTCGGACAGGTCGAAAACTATGGCTACACCTTC. This translates into CASRFGQVENYGYTF.

This chain links TRBV27 with TRBJ1-5; D is possibly TRBD1 (5 bases). Trimming removed 5 bases from V and 0 bases from J, with 11 bases in between. Germline loops: CDR1 MNHEY, CDR2 SMNVEV (reference sequence). This CDR3 spans 15 amino acids. The CDR3 sequence is CASSAGLNSNQPQHF. For the CDR3, the DNA is TGTGCCAGCAGTGCGGGACTGAATAGCAATCAGCCCCAGCATTTT.

The table lists this clone with a few counts. The chain is built from TRBV7-3 and TRBJ2-1, with 12 bases matching TRBD2. CDR3 length equals 15 residues. Per the germline V gene, CDR1 is SGHTA and CDR2 is FQGTGA. With 3 bases clipped from V and 7 bases from J, the junction kept 4 bases outside the gene matches. The CDR3, as DNA: TGTGCCAGCAGCTTCCTAGCGGGGGGGCCTAATGAGCAGTTCTTC. Translation gives CASSFLAGGPNEQFF.

This clone has more than one count but fewer than ten. This sequence joins TRBV5-4 and TRBJ2-5, with 7 positions matching TRBD2. This CDR3 has 14 residues. In germline, CDR1 is SGHNT, CDR2 YYREEE (reference sequence). V shed 4 bases and J 5 bases; nucleotides not matched to a gene: 8. The CDR3 DNA reads as TGTGCCAGCAGCCCGTGGACTAGTCAGGAGACCCAGTACTTC. This codes for CASSPWTSQETQYF. Full variable domain (remainder filled in from reference TRBV5-4 and TRBJ2-5): ETGVTQSPTHLIKTRGQQVTLRCSSQSGHNTVSWYQQALGQGPQFIFQYYREEENGRGNFPPRFSGLQFPNYSSELNVNALELDDSALYLCASSPWTSQETQYFGPGTRLLVL.

This clone appeared a few times. The rearrangement joins TRBV28 to TRBJ2-7; 7 positions agree with TRBD2. The CDR3 extends over 15 amino acids. V was clipped by 7 bases and J by 5 bases; unmatched bases: 14. CDR1 and CDR2 from the germline V gene are MDHEN and SYDVKM. The CDR3 sequence is CASTTPMGGRNEQYF. In DNA form, the CDR3 reads TGTGCCAGCACCACCCCGATGGGCGGGAGAAACGAGCAGTACTTC.

There are a few counts of this clone. V gene TRBV6-1 combines with J gene TRBJ1-1; no reliable D call. Germline V lookup: CDR1 MNHNS, CDR2 SASEGT. Trimming cost V 3 bases and J 0 bases, with 8 bases left between them. The CDR3 consists of 14 residues. CDR3 DNA: TGTGCCAGCAGTGATTTACGGTTGAACACTGAAGCTTTCTTT. It encodes CASSDLRLNTEAFF.

This clone was seen only a few times. This chain joins TRBV18 and TRBJ2-3, with D possibly being TRBD2 (6 bases). Trimming pared 2 bases from V and 3 bases from J, leaving 6 bases between. The CDR3 sequence is 13 residues long. Germline CDR1 and CDR2: KGHSH and LQKENI. DNA for the CDR3: TGTGCCAGCTCACCAGGGGGGACAGATACGCAGTATTTT. Amino acid sequence: CASSPGGTDTQYF.

This clone was found a few times. This sequence joins TRBV6-1 and TRBJ1-6; the match to TRBD1 covers 7 bases. With 4 bases clipped from V and 4 bases from J, the junction kept 7 bases outside the gene matches. The CDR3 sequence is 16 residues long. Germline-derived CDR1 and CDR2 are MNHNS and SASEGT. The CDR3 DNA reads TGTGCCAGCAGTGCGTCGCCGGGACAGTATAATTCACCCCTCCACTTT. Amino acids: CASSASPGQYNSPLHF.

The chain carries TRBV2 and TRBJ2-1; TRBD1 aligns across 11 bases. The V segment lost 5 bases and the J segment 7 bases; nucleotides outside the gene matches: 7. Germline lookup yields CDR1 SNHLY and CDR2 FYNNEI. The CDR3 consists of 15 residues. CDR3 in amino acids: CASSSGQGALNEQFF. DNA of the CDR3: TGTGCCAGCAGTTCCGGACAGGGGGCTTTGAATGAGCAGTTCTTC.

The sample holds a few counts of this clone. V usage is TRBV7-9 and J usage is TRBJ2-5, with TRBD1 identical over 8 bases. CDR1 SEHNR and CDR2 FQNEAQ come from the germline V gene (reference sequence). This CDR3 has 14 residues. J gave up 1 base and V 6 bases, and 4 bases lay outside the gene matches. CDR3 DNA sequence: TGTGCCAGCAGGGGGACAGGATTCCAAGAGACCCAGTACTTC. Protein: CASRGTGFQETQYF.

The V call is TRBV28, the J call TRBJ1-4, with 8 bases identical to TRBD1. The CDR3 sequence is 12 residues long. Trimming took 8 bases from V and 8 from J; bases not matched to a gene: 4. Germline V gene data show CDR1 as MDHEN and CDR2 as SYDVKM. The CDR3 here is CASGQGFEKLFF. The CDR3 region has the DNA TGTGCCAGCGGACAGGGTTTCGAAAAACTGTTTTTT.

This clone appeared a few times. The sample contains more than one DNA sequence encoding this CDR3. The CDR3 bases are TGTGCCAGCAGCCATAGGGGGAACTCCTACGAGCAGTACTTC. Its protein product is CASSHRGNSYEQYF. V is TRBV11-2 and J is TRBJ2-7, with D possibly being TRBD1 (6 bases). The CDR3 loop spans 14 amino acids. Germline CDR1 is SGHAT and CDR2 is FQNNGV. The germline V and J ends were trimmed by 5 bases and 0 bases, with 11 bases remaining between them.

This chain links TRBV27 with TRBJ1-2; D remains ambiguous. This CDR3 contains 15 residues. The ends were cut back, 1 base at V and 1 base at J, with 10 bases in the middle. The V gene's germline CDR1 is MNHEY and CDR2 SMNVEV (reference sequence). CDR3 loop: CASSLYSNFNYGYTF. In DNA form, the CDR3 reads TGTGCCAGCAGTTTATACAGTAACTTTAACTATGGCTACACCTTC.

The V and J genes are TRBV27 and TRBJ1-4; unclear D gene. Germline V gene sequence: CDR1 MNHEY, CDR2 SMNVEV (reference sequence). The CDR3 covers 15 residues. V dropped 0 bases and J dropped 4 bases, with 9 bases sitting between them. In DNA, the CDR3 is TGTGCCAGCAGTTTATCCGGTGAGATTAATGAAAAACTGTTTTTT. Protein sequence: CASSLSGEINEKLFF. Drawing the rest from reference TRBV27 and TRBJ1-4, the complete variable domain is EAQVTQNPRYLITVTGKKLTVTCSQNMNHEYMSWYRQDPGLGLRQIYYSMNVEVTDKGDVPEGYKVSRKEKRNFPLILESPSPNQTSLYFCASSLSGEINEKLFFGSGTQLSVL.

This clone has a handful of counts. J is TRBJ1-1 and V is TRBV27; D is undetermined. Germline lookup yields CDR1 MNHEY and CDR2 SMNVEV (reference sequence). The CDR3 is 14 residues long. The ends were cut back, 5 bases at V and 4 bases at J, with 14 bases in the middle. CDR3: CASSLKEGITEAFF. The DNA for the CDR3 is TGTGCCAGCAGTCTTAAGGAGGGTATCACTGAAGCTTTCTTT.

Concerning this clone: Other nucleotide sequences from this sample produce the same CDR3. The CDR3 sequence is CASIPGGSDYGYTF. Here the CDR3 DNA reads TGTGCCAGCATTCCCGGAGGGTCTGACTATGGCTACACCTTC. The chain is built from TRBV28 and TRBJ1-2; D gene ambiguous. Germline CDR1 and CDR2: MDHEN and SYDVKM. Trimming pared 7 bases from V and 3 bases from J, leaving 15 bases between. The CDR3 has 14 residues.